One T cell receptor beta chain is described in this entry. These data come from a study of blood T cell repertoires in COVID-19. Study information: Sites in the United States, Italy and Spain provided acute and convalescent COVID-19 samples. The analysed material was cDNA or gDNA that came from T cells, B-cell-depleted T cells, or PBMCs.

V was pared by 5 bases and J by 5 bases, with 15 bases between. CDR3 length equals 14 residues. Germline CDR1 and CDR2: LGHNT and FRNRAP. In the authors' workflow: From reference gene primer amplification, estimates of nucleated cell counts were derived. TCRdb keeps only in-frame clones here, not all; method: immunoSEQ multiplex PCR. The V and J calls and clone size are taken from that table; D and trimming were inferred from the DNA. Of approximately 170,000 clones in the sample, roughly 90% were seen once. Sequenced input: peripheral blood. The chain couples TRBV12-5 to TRBJ2-5; D unresolved. The receptor comes from a man in his sixties with acute or convalescent COVID-19. This CDR3 is CASGPGIREETQYF. For the CDR3, the DNA is TGTGCTAGTGGTCCCGGTATCCGTGAGGAGACCCAGTACTTC.